This record looks at one T cell receptor (beta chain) sequence and its context. Its specificity is unknown. These data originate in a study of blood T cells in healthy people across ages. Study results and limitations: It was not possible, with unsorted PBMCs, to conclusively compare naive and antigen-experienced cells.

The V gene's germline CDR1 is MNHEY and CDR2 SVGEGT. This CDR3 has 14 residues. A second PCR of roughly 7 to 11 cycles used a sample-barcoded 5' primer and a J-beta primer mix. TCRdb re-analysed the 5' RACE reads in MiXCR, keeping a single row per CDR3 protein. The sample lists hundreds of thousands of distinct CDR3 sequences, under 30% occurring once. The sample, roughly 9.1 milliliters of peripheral blood, was drawn from each donor. This TCR was recovered from a woman older than 75 in good health. Input material: blood. The chain couples TRBV6-2 or TRBV6-3 to TRBJ2-4, with 9 bases identical to TRBD2. The J call may be incorrect, as the DNA end agrees better with TRBJ2-7. The CDR3 sequence is CASLRREGSYEQYF. The CDR3, as DNA: TGTGCCAGCCTCCGGCGGGAGGGCTCCTACGAGCAGTACTTC.